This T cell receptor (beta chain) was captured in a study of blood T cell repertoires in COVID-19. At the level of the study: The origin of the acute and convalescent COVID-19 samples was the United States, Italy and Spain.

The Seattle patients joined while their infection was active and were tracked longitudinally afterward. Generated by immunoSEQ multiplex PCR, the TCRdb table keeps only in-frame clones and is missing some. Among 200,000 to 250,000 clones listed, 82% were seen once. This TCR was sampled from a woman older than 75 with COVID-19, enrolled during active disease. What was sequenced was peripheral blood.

DNA for the CDR3: TGCGCCAGCTCGCATAGTACGAACACCGGGGAGCTGTTTTTT. Translating gives CASSHSTNTGELFF. The chain recombines TRBV5-1 with TRBJ2-2; D gene uncertain. V dropped 7 bases and J dropped 0 bases, with 10 bases sitting between them. CDR3 length: 14 residues. Germline lookup yields CDR1 SGHRS and CDR2 YFSETQ.